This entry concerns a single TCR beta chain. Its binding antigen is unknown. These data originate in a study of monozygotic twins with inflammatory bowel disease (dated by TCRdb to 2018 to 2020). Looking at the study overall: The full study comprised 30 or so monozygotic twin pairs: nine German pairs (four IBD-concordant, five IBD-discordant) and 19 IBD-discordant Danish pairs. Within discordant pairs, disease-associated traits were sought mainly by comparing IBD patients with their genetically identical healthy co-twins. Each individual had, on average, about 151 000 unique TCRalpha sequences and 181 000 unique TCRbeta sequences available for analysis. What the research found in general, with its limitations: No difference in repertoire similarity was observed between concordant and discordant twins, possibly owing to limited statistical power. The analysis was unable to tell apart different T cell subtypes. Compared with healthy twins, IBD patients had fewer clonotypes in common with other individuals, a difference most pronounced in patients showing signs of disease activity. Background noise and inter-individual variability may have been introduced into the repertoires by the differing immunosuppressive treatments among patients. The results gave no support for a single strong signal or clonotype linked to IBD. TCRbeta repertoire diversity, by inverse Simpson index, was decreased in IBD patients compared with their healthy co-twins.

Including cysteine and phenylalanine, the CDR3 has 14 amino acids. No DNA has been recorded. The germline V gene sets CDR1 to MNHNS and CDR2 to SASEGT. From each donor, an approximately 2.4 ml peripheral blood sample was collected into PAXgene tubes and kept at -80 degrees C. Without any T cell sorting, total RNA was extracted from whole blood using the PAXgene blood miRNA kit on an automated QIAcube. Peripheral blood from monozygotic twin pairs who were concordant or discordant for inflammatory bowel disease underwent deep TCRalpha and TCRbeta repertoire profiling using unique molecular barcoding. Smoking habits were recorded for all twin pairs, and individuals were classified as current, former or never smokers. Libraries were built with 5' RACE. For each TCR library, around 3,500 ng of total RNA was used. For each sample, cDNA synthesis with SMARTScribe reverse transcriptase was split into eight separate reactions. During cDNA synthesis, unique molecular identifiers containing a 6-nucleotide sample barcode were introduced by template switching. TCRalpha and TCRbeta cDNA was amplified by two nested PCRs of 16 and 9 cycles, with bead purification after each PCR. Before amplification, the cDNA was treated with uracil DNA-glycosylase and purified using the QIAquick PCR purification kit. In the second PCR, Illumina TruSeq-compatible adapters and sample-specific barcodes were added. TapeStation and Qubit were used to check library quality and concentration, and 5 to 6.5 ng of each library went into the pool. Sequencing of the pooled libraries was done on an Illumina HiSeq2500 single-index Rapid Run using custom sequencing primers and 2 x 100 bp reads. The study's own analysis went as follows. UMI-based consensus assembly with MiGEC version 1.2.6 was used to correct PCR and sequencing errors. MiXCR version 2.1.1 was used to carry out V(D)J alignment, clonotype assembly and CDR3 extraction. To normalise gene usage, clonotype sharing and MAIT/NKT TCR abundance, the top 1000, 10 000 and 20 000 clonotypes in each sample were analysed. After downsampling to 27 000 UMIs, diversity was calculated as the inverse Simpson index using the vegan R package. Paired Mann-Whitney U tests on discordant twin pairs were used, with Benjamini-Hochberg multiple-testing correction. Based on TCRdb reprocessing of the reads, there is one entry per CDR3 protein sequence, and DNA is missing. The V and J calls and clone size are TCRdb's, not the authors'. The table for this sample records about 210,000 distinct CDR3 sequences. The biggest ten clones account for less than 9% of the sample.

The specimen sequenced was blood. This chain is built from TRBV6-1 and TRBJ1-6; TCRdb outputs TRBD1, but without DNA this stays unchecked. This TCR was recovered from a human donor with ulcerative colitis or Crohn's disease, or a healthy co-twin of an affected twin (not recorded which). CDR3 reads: CASSTGTDNSPLHF.